Below, 2 T cell receptor beta chains from the same sample are listed, as sequenced in a study of shared clonotypes between healthy human individuals. Assay used: immunoSEQ multiplex PCR; TCRdb lists only in-frame clones, some missing. The sample has about 2.3 million clones, roughly 90% seen once; the top ten hold about 0.36%. Input material: naive CD4+ T cells from PBMCs. Indicated subset: CD45RA+ positively selected. The source is a man between 18 and 35 years old in good health. Some clones in this sample may be carry-over from other donors' samples.

This rearrangement joins TRBV7-2 to TRBJ2-6; D is undetermined. This CDR3 spans 15 amino acids. In germline, CDR1 is SGHTA, CDR2 FQGNSA. Trimming removed 0 bases at V and 1 base at J, with 4 bases between. The CDR3 sequence is CASSLAWSGANVLTF. The CDR3 region has the DNA TGTGCCAGCAGCTTAGCGTGGTCTGGGGCCAACGTCCTGACTTTC.

This chain joins TRBV28 and TRBJ2-1, with 7 bases that match TRBD1. Germline assignment: CDR1 MDHEN and CDR2 SYDVKM. Trimming removed 5 bases from V and 0 bases from J; junction bases left unmatched: 7. The CDR3 sequence is 16 residues long. CDR3 sequence: CASSSGTVSSYNEQFF. The CDR3 nucleotides are TGTGCCAGCAGTAGTGGGACAGTCAGCTCCTACAATGAGCAGTTCTTC.